The entry below gives a single T cell receptor beta chain sequence along with its context. The repertoire was sequenced with immunoSEQ multiplex PCR; TCRdb's copy has only in-frame clones and lacks some. The sample carries some 210,000 clones, roughly four fifths recorded once. Trimming shortened V by 4 bases and J by 0 bases, and 11 bases separated the two germline ends. Germline V lookup: CDR1 KGHDR, CDR2 SFDVKD. CDR3 length: 15 residues. This specimen belongs to a study of blood T cell repertoires in COVID-19. The rearrangement links TRBV24-1 to TRBJ1-2; D is perhaps TRBD1 (5 bases). The sample was PBMCs or T cells enriched from blood (not recorded which). This clonotype was obtained from a man aged 35 to 55 who had recovered from COVID-19. The CDR3 protein is CATSDPRVANYGYTF. In DNA form, the CDR3 reads TGTGCCACCAGTGACCCCAGGGTTGCTAACTATGGCTACACCTTC.